Included here is one TCR beta chain sequence, with context. The data derive from a study of blood T cell repertoires in COVID-19. Turning to the study itself: Italy, Spain and the United States were the sources of the convalescent and acute COVID-19 samples. From T cells, B-cell-depleted T cells, or PBMCs came the material, which was cDNA or gDNA.

In the original analysis: Reference gene primers were amplified, and this amplification served to estimate nucleated cell counts. Here immunoSEQ multiplex PCR was the method, and the copy in TCRdb shows in-frame clones only, minus some. Clonal size and the V and J genes are those of that table, whereas D and trimming came from the DNA. Here the sample spans fewer than 350,000 clones, around 89% being singletons. This CDR3 is built from 17 residues. Trimming cost V 4 bases and J 4 bases, with 23 bases left between them. The V gene's germline CDR1 is SGHDT and CDR2 YYEEEE. The chain combines TRBV5-6 with TRBJ1-1, with D possibly matching TRBD1 (5 bases). This TCR derives from a man aged 35 to 55 with acute or convalescent COVID-19. Sequenced input: peripheral blood. The DNA of the CDR3 is TGTGCCAGCAGCCTTGCACAGGATCACGCTTTTGGCACTGAAGCTTTCTTT. The encoded protein is CASSLAQDHAFGTEAFF.